These T cell receptor beta chains were read from a single sample in a study of blood T cell repertoires in COVID-19. Only in-frame clones appear in the TCRdb table, and some are missing; sequencing was by immunoSEQ multiplex PCR. The table records over 150,000 clones, about four fifths of them present only once. Specimen: peripheral blood. All receptors come from a man aged 18 to 29 with active or convalescent COVID-19. The CDR3 runs from the conserved cysteine through the conserved F or W. Each record gives: V gene, CDR3 length, D gene, CDR3 protein. The D gene is left open where the match is weak.

V: TRBV5-1; length: 15; D: TRBD1; CDR3: CASSLQGDRPDTQYF
V: TRBV3-1/TRBV3-2; length: 14; D: TRBD1; CDR3: CASSYSGGQETQYF
V: TRBV2; length: 14; D: -; CDR3: CANPGDIGTDTQYF
V: TRBV11-2; length: 18; D: -; CDR3: CASSYNRGATSYNSPLHF
V: TRBV28; length: 13; D: -; CDR3: CASSNNANEKLFF
V: TRBV19; length: 16; D: TRBD2; CDR3: CASRWAGGKRANEQFF
V: TRBV9; length: 15; D: TRBD1; CDR3: CASSANGQGNQPQHF
V: TRBV27; length: 13; D: -; CDR3: CASSLSRRTEAFF
V: TRBV5-6; length: 15; D: TRBD1; CDR3: CASSSWDRGHQPQHF
V: TRBV28; length: 18; D: -; CDR3: CASSVISPGRGRLYEQYF
V: TRBV6-6; length: 18; D: -; CDR3: CASSRSGHMSSYNSPLHF
V: TRBV5-1; length: 15; D: -; CDR3: CASSLAAGAGNTIYF
V: TRBV3-1/TRBV3-2; length: 15; D: -; CDR3: CASSQVLGDGQPQHF
V: TRBV27; length: 15; D: -; CDR3: CASSLSGVAKNIQYF
V: TRBV9; length: 17; D: -; CDR3: CASSDRQEEGFGNTIYF
V: TRBV15; length: 15; D: TRBD2; CDR3: CATSRETSGSGEQYF
V: TRBV5-1; length: 16; D: -; CDR3: CASSLDARSHADTQYF
V: TRBV2; length: 14; D: TRBD1; CDR3: CASSEGQYMTEAFF
V: TRBV27; length: 13; D: -; CDR3: CASEAANTGELFF
V: TRBV4-1; length: 18; D: -; CDR3: CASSQGFRQEGVGWPQHF
V: TRBV15; length: 16; D: -; CDR3: CATSRDREVLNQPQHF
V: TRBV6-4; length: 13; D: -; CDR3: CASSETVSTEAFF
V: TRBV4-2; length: 13; D: -; CDR3: CASSQETAGELFF
V: TRBV5-1; length: 16; D: TRBD1; CDR3: CASSGTGGAGANVLTF
V: TRBV15; length: 15; D: TRBD1; CDR3: CATSRVGTGGRKLFF
V: TRBV28; length: 16; D: TRBD1; CDR3: CASTPTGAFSGNTIYF
V: TRBV7-3; length: 18; D: TRBD2; CDR3: CASSPESGGVPNTGELFF
V: TRBV7-9; length: 16; D: TRBD2; CDR3: CASSQYKTGLAYEQYF